The 31 T cell receptor beta chains given below trace back to one sample, sequenced in a study of cytomegalovirus exposure and HLA in healthy donors. The study ran its PCR with 60 Vbeta and 13 Jbeta primers. Repertoires were generated with immunoSEQ multiplex PCR, while TCRdb's copy carries only in-frame clones and drops some. Here the sample spans more than 120,000 clones, roughly 74% being singletons. The sequencing input was PBMCs. The source of these receptors is a woman aged 40 to 50 in good health and CMV-seropositive.

The chain joins TRBV11-2 to TRBJ2-7, with TRBD1 matching over 8 bases. The CDR3 has 14 amino acids. Germline-derived CDR1 and CDR2 are SGHAT and FQNNGV. Trimming took 7 bases from V and 5 from J; bases not matched to a gene: 10. CDR3 nucleotide sequence: TGTGCCAGCACTTTTACCAGGGGGCAGAACGAGCAGTACTTC. It codes for CASTFTRGQNEQYF.

The genes are TRBV19 and TRBJ1-5, with D possibly TRBD1 on 5 matching bases. V was cut by 5 bases and J by 6 bases, with 11 bases left in between. Germline V CDR1 and CDR2: LNHDA, SQIVND (reference sequence). The CDR3 consists of 13 residues. CDR3 amino acids: CASSPGDRQPQHF. CDR3 DNA: TGTGCCAGTAGTCCGGGGGATCGTCAGCCCCAGCATTTT.

This sequence joins TRBV9 and TRBJ2-1; 10 bases fit TRBD2. Germline V gene sequence: CDR1 SGDLS, CDR2 YYNGEE. Losses at the gene ends were 7 bases for V and 3 bases for J; bases not matched to a gene: 13. This CDR3 spans 17 amino acids. The CDR3 DNA is TGTGCCAGCGGCCCAACCCCCGGGACTAGCGTCTACAATGAGCAGTTCTTC. This gives the protein CASGPTPGTSVYNEQFF.

V gene TRBV18 combines with J gene TRBJ2-1; D is unclear. Germline CDR1 is KGHSH and CDR2 is LQKENI. The CDR3 is 17 residues long. V lost 4 bases, J lost 5 bases, and 21 bases lay in between. CDR3 protein: CASSLHSLSKLDNEQFF. The CDR3 nucleotides are TGTGCCAGCTCACTCCACTCACTTAGTAAGTTGGACAATGAGCAGTTCTTC.

This clone appeared a few times. The rearrangement uses TRBV2 and TRBJ2-1; 11 positions match TRBD1. There are 15 residues in the CDR3. Germline V lookup: CDR1 SNHLY, CDR2 FYNNEI. Germline trimming cut 5 bases from V and 4 bases from J; bases unmatched to any gene: 4. The CDR3 loop reads CASSTGTGGYNEQFF. The CDR3 DNA reads as TGTGCCAGCAGTACCGGGACAGGGGGATACAATGAGCAGTTCTTC.

V is TRBV10-3 and J is TRBJ1-4; no definite D call. Germline V lookup: CDR1 ENHRY, CDR2 SYGVKD. Trimming shortened V by 0 bases and J by 6 bases, and 14 bases separated the two germline ends. The CDR3 consists of 16 residues. DNA for the CDR3: TGTGCCATCAGTGAGTCCGCGCCCACCAAAGATGAAAAACTGTTTTTT. Protein product: CAISESAPTKDEKLFF.

This clone is a singleton in its sample. The chain employs TRBV10-3 and TRBJ2-3; 7 bases are shared with TRBD2. Germline CDR1 reads ENHRY; CDR2 reads SYGVKD. Trimming cost V 3 bases and J 3 bases; bases outside gene matches: 6. The CDR3 extends over 15 amino acids. CDR3 region: CAISDKAGETDTQYF. The CDR3 nucleotides read TGTGCCATCAGTGACAAGGCGGGAGAGACAGATACGCAGTATTTT.

This sequence joins TRBV18 and TRBJ1-2, with TRBD1 identical over 11 bases. Germline V lookup: CDR1 KGHSH, CDR2 LQKENI. Trimming cost V 3 bases and J 3 bases; bases outside gene matches: 3. The CDR3 spans 15 residues. CDR3 loop: CASSPGTGGDYGYTF. CDR3 coding DNA: TGTGCCAGCTCACCCGGGACAGGGGGGGACTATGGCTACACCTTC.

CDR3 bases: TGTGCCAGCAGCTTAATAGACAGCAATGAGCAGTTCTTC. It codes for CASSLIDSNEQFF. The chain carries TRBV7-3 and TRBJ2-1; possibly TRBD1 for D (5 bases). The CDR3 runs to 13 residues. The V gene lost 1 base and the J gene lost 6 bases, with 7 bases spanning the gap. From germline, CDR1 is SGHTA and CDR2 FQGTGA.

The chain uses TRBV27 and TRBJ2-7; perhaps TRBD1 as D (5 bases). V was clipped by 4 bases and J by 0 bases, with 10 bases between them. The CDR3 runs 14 residues. The germline CDR1 and CDR2 sequences are MNHEY and SMNVEV (reference sequence). The CDR3 coding sequence is TGTGCCAGCAGTTCTACAGGTAACTCCTACGAGCAGTACTTC. Its translation is CASSSTGNSYEQYF.

The chain carries TRBV28 and TRBJ2-2; 7 bases are a match to TRBD1. The germline CDR1 and CDR2 sequences are MDHEN and SYDVKM. This CDR3 region has 12 residues. The V segment lost 6 bases and the J segment 15 bases; nucleotides outside the gene matches: 10. Here the CDR3 DNA reads TGTGCCAGCAGCATTAACAGGGGAACGGTGTTTTTT. Translating gives CASSINRGTVFF. Full variable domain (missing parts from reference TRBV28 and TRBJ2-2): DVKVTQSSRYLVKRTGEKVFLECVQDMDHENMFWYRQDPGLGLRLIYFSYDVKMKEKGDIPEGYSVSREKKERFSLILESASTNQTSMYLCASSINRGTVFFGEGSRLTVL.

The chain links TRBV5-1 to TRBJ1-5; TRBD1 might be the D (6 bases). Germline CDR1 and CDR2: SGHRS and YFSETQ. CDR3 length: 15 residues. The V end was cut by 4 bases, the J end by 5 bases, with 16 bases between. The chain's CDR3 is CASSPGGGGDQPQHF. CDR3 nucleotides: TGCGCCAGCAGCCCCGGGGGGGGCGGGGATCAGCCCCAGCATTTT. The entire variable domain, with the rest obtained from reference TRBV5-1 and TRBJ1-5, is as follows: KAGVTQTPRYLIKTRGQQVTLSCSPISGHRSVSWYQQTPGQGLQFLFEYFSETQRNKGNFPGRFSGRQFSNSRSEMNVSTLELGDSALYLCASSPGGGGDQPQHFGDGTRLSIL.

The rearrangement uses TRBV18 and TRBJ2-7, with 9 bases fitting TRBD1. This CDR3 comprises 15 residues. With V trimmed by 2 bases and J by 3 bases, 5 bases remained unmatched. CDR1 and CDR2 (germline): KGHSH, LQKENI. For the CDR3, the DNA is TGTGCCAGCTCACCAGGACAGGGGAGTTTCTACGAGCAGTACTTC. Translated, it gives CASSPGQGSFYEQYF.

The rearrangement uses TRBV29-1 and TRBJ1-2, with 9 bases that match TRBD1. Germline V lookup: CDR1 SQVTM, CDR2 ANQGSEA. V dropped 4 bases and J dropped 5; count of bases not matched to a gene: 5. The CDR3 consists of 13 residues. CDR3 protein: CSVARTGEYGYTF. For the CDR3, the DNA is TGCAGCGTTGCCCGGACAGGGGAATATGGCTACACCTTC.

This chain connects TRBV7-2 to TRBJ2-7; D ambiguous. CDR1 SGHTA and CDR2 FQGNSA come from the germline V gene. This CDR3 is 11 amino acids long. V was pared by 0 bases and J by 6 bases, with 3 bases between. CDR3 sequence reads: CASSLAREQYF. CDR3 sequence (DNA): TGTGCCAGCAGCTTAGCGCGCGAGCAGTACTTC.

A few counts support this clone. This chain uses TRBV29-1 with TRBJ1-1; D is ambiguous. The CDR3 consists of 12 residues. CDR1 and CDR2 from the germline V gene are SQVTM and ANQGSEA. V was pared by 6 bases and J by 4 bases, with 12 bases between. CDR3 protein: CSVTGYGTEAFF. CDR3 nucleotides: TGCAGCGTGACTGGGTACGGCACTGAAGCTTTCTTT.

This rearrangement joins TRBV15 to TRBJ2-1, with 7 positions matching TRBD1. This CDR3 region has 15 residues. The germline V gene encodes CDR1 LNHNV and CDR2 YYDKDF (reference sequence). J lost 3 bases, V lost 0 bases, and 2 bases had no gene match. The CDR3 DNA is TGTGCCACCAGCAGAGATTGGACAGGCTACAATGAGCAGTTCTTC. The encoded protein is CATSRDWTGYNEQFF.

Turning to this clone: Its ends do not fully match the called genes, so a read error is possible. The identical CDR3 is also encoded by other nucleotide sequences in the sample. This chain uses TRBV5-1 with TRBJ1-2, with D tentatively TRBD1 (6 bases). This CDR3 contains 14 residues. Germline loops: CDR1 SGHRS, CDR2 YFSETQ. The CDR3 protein is CASSRQENNYGYTF. The CDR3 DNA reads TGCGCCAGCAGTCGACAGGAGAACAACTACGGCTACACCTTC.

The genes are TRBV9 and TRBJ2-1; weak D call: TRBD2 (6 bases). Germline V gene sequence: CDR1 SGDLS, CDR2 YYNGEE. The CDR3 spans 16 residues. V was pared by 0 bases and J by 0 bases, with 10 bases between. CDR3 region: CASSVDAGSSYNEQFF. The CDR3 coding sequence is TGTGCCAGCAGCGTAGATGCGGGGAGCTCCTACAATGAGCAGTTCTTC. Full variable domain (remainder filled in from reference TRBV9 and TRBJ2-1): DSGVTQTPKHLITATGQRVTLRCSPRSGDLSVYWYQQSLDQGLQFLIQYYNGEERAKGNILERFSAQQFPDLHSELNLSSLELGDSALYFCASSVDAGSSYNEQFFGPGTRLTVL.

V gene TRBV6-1 combines with J gene TRBJ2-1; perhaps TRBD2 as D (5 bases). V lost 7 bases and J lost 7, with 11 bases in between. CDR3 size: 12 residues. From germline, CDR1 is MNHNS and CDR2 SASEGT. In DNA, the CDR3 is TGTGCCAGCATAACGGGGTCAAATGAGCAGTTCTTC. It yields the protein CASITGSNEQFF.

The chain couples TRBV27 to TRBJ2-2; 12 nucleotides match TRBD2. The CDR3 spans 15 residues. V shed 6 bases, J shed 9 bases, and the junction held 8 bases outside the gene matches. The germline V gene encodes CDR1 MNHEY and CDR2 SMNVEV (reference sequence). This chain's CDR3 is CASRSGTSGWRELFF. The CDR3 DNA follows: TGTGCCAGCAGGTCCGGGACTAGCGGGTGGAGGGAGCTGTTTTTT.

This sequence joins TRBV5-6 and TRBJ2-5; perhaps TRBD1 as D (6 bases). The DNA matches TRBJ2-7 better at its end, which makes the J call doubtful. The germline CDR1 and CDR2 sequences are SGHDT and YYEEEE. This CDR3 spans 16 amino acids. The CDR3 spells CASSLGDTWSSYEQYF. The CDR3 coding sequence is TGTGCCAGCAGCTTGGGGGACACCTGGAGCTCCTACGAGCAGTACTTC.

Written as DNA, the CDR3 is TGTGCCACCAGCCCCCGGGACAAGGGGGCGGGATATAGCAATCAGCCCCAGCATTTT. It specifies CATSPRDKGAGYSNQPQHF. The chain couples TRBV15 to TRBJ1-5; 7 bases fit TRBD1. Germline values: CDR1 LNHNV, CDR2 YYDKDF (reference sequence). J was trimmed by 0 bases and V by 5 bases; bases with no gene match: 16. The CDR3 sequence is 19 residues long. Drawing the rest from reference TRBV15 and TRBJ1-5, the complete variable domain is DAMVIQNPRYQVTQFGKPVTLSCSQTLNHNVMYWYQQKSSQAPKLLFHYYDKDFNNEADTPDNFQSRRPNTSFCFLDIRSPGLGDTAMYLCATSPRDKGAGYSNQPQHFGDGTRLSIL.

V gene TRBV11-2 combines with J gene TRBJ1-1; no reliable D call. Germline V gene data show CDR1 as SGHAT and CDR2 as FQNNGV. Trimming removed 5 bases from V and 8 bases from J, with 15 bases in between. There are 13 residues in the CDR3. This CDR3 is CASSPPGRGEAFF. The CDR3 coding sequence is TGTGCCAGCAGCCCTCCCGGTCGAGGGGAAGCTTTCTTT.

V usage is TRBV6-5 and J usage is TRBJ2-1, with 13 nucleotides matching TRBD2. Germline V CDR1 and CDR2: MNHEY, SVGAGI. CDR3 length: 15 amino acids. V shed 5 bases and J 5 bases; nucleotides not matched to a gene: 3. The CDR3 nucleotides are TGTGCCAGCAGTGGTGGGACTAGCGGGAACAATGAGCAGTTCTTC. Protein sequence: CASSGGTSGNNEQFF.

This chain links TRBV5-5 with TRBJ2-1, with a possible D match to TRBD1 (5 bases). This CDR3 has 15 amino acids. The ends were cut back, 4 bases at V and 0 bases at J, with 11 bases in the middle. Per germline, CDR1 SGHKS and CDR2 YYEKEE (reference sequence). The DNA for the CDR3 is TGTGCCAGCAGCAAGGACATGAGCTCCTACAATGAGCAGTTCTTC. This sequence encodes CASSKDMSSYNEQFF.

CDR3 nucleotides: TGTGCCATCAGAGAGAGCGGGTATCAGCCCCAGCATTTT. Its translation: CAIRESGYQPQHF. J is TRBJ1-5 and V is TRBV10-3; the D is unclear. CDR1 and CDR2 from the germline V gene are ENHRY and SYGVKD. CDR3 length: 13 residues. V lost 6 bases and J 5 bases, leaving 11 bases between the germline ends.

A single count supports this clone. This rearrangement joins TRBV5-8 to TRBJ1-4; 7 bases are shared with TRBD1. V lost 4 bases, J lost 4 bases, and 7 bases stayed unmatched. Germline assignment: CDR1 SGHTS and CDR2 YDEGEE. The CDR3 is 15 residues long. The CDR3 region has the DNA TGTGCCAGCAGCGCCGGACAGGCTCTTAATGAAAAACTGTTTTTT. Protein: CASSAGQALNEKLFF.

This chain links TRBV19 with TRBJ2-5, with D perhaps TRBD2 (6 bases). CDR3 length: 15 amino acids. Germline loops: CDR1 LNHDA, CDR2 SQIVND (reference sequence). V was clipped by 9 bases and J by 1 base, with 18 bases between them. CDR3 coding DNA: TGTGCCAGCAAACCGCTGGGAGCGGGCCAAGAGACCCAGTACTTC. This translates into CASKPLGAGQETQYF.

CDR3 residues: CASSSPGSNTGELFF. CDR3 sequence (DNA): TGTGCCAGCAGCTCTCCGGGGTCGAACACCGGGGAGCTGTTTTTT. V gene TRBV28 combines with J gene TRBJ2-2; D may be TRBD2 (5 bases). The CDR3 runs 15 residues. Trimming stripped 6 bases from V and 0 bases from J, with 11 bases between. Germline values: CDR1 MDHEN, CDR2 SYDVKM.

The chain combines TRBV28 with TRBJ2-1; no clear D. CDR1 and CDR2 (germline): MDHEN, SYDVKM. V was shortened by 6 bases and J by 4 bases, with 7 bases between the two germline ends. CDR3 length equals 12 residues. The chain's CDR3 is CASSTPYNEQFF. In DNA form, the CDR3 reads TGTGCCAGCAGCACACCTTACAATGAGCAGTTCTTC.